This TCR beta chain is drawn from a study of blood T cell repertoires in COVID-19. At the level of the study: The United States, Italy and Spain provided the acute and convalescent COVID-19 samples. T cells, B-cell-depleted T cells, or PBMCs provided the cDNA or gDNA that served as material.

This clone was observed at least ten times. Enrolled during active infection, Seattle patients were then followed longitudinally. In the original processing: Amplification of reference gene primers was used by the study to estimate nucleated cell counts. Sequencing used immunoSEQ multiplex PCR; TCRdb keeps in-frame clones, though not all of them. For V, J and clone size, that table is used; D and trimming come from the DNA. The sample has over 65,000 clones; about 73% are singletons. Germline V gives CDR1 SGHAT, CDR2 FQNNGV. With 5 bases removed from V and 2 bases from J, the gap between germline ends came to 4 bases. This CDR3 has 11 residues.

The source material was peripheral blood. The chain combines TRBV11-2 with TRBJ2-7; D remains unclear. The source is a man aged 60 to 69 with COVID-19, enrolled during active disease. The CDR3 protein is CASSRTYEQYF. The DNA for the CDR3 is TGTGCCAGCAGCCGTACCTACGAGCAGTACTTC. Full variable domain (remainder filled in from reference TRBV11-2 and TRBJ2-7): EAGVAQSPRYKIIEKRQSVAFWCNPISGHATLYWYQQILGQGPKLLIQFQNNGVVDDSQLPKDRFSAERLKGVDSTLKIQPAKLEDSAVYLCASSRTYEQYFGPGTRLTVT.